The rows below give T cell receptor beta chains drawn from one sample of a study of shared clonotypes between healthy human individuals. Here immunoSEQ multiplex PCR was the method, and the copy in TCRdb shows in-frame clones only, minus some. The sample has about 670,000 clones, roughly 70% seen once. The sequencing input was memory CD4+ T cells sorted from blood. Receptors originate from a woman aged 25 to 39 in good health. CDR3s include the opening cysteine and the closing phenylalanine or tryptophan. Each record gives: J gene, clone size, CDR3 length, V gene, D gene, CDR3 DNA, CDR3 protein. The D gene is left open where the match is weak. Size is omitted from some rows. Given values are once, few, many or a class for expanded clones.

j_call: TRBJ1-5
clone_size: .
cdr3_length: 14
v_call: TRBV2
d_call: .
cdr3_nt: TGTGCCAGCAGCGGGGGGCGCAATAGTCAGCCCCAGCATTTT
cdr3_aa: CASSGGRNSQPQHF

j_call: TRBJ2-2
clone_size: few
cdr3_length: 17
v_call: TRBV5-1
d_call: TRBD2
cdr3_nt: TGCGCCAGCAGCTTGGACGCTAGCGGGAGTGTAGTCGGGGAGCTGTTTTTT
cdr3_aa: CASSLDASGSVVGELFF

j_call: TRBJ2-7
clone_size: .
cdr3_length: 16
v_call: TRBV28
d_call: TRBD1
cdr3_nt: TGTGCCAGCAGTTCCTCAGGACAGGGTATAGCCTACGAGCAGTACTTC
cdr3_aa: CASSSSGQGIAYEQYF

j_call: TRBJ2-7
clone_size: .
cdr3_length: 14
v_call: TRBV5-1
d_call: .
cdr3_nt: TGCGCCAGCAGCCACCTCGTCGGGGGTAACGAGCAGTACTTC
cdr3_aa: CASSHLVGGNEQYF

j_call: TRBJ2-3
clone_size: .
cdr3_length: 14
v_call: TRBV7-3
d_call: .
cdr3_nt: TGTGCCAGCAGCCCTACAGGGAGTACAGATACGCAGTATTTT
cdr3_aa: CASSPTGSTDTQYF

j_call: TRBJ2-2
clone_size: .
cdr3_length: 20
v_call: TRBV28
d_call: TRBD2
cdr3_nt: TGTGCCAGCAGCCCGGGGGGGCAGGGGCCGGTGGACATCAGCCCCGGGGAGCTGTTTTTT
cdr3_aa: CASSPGGQGPVDISPGELFF

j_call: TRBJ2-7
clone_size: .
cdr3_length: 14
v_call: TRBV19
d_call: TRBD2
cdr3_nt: TGTGCCAGTAGGGGACTAGCGGAACCCTACGAGCAGTACTTC
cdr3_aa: CASRGLAEPYEQYF

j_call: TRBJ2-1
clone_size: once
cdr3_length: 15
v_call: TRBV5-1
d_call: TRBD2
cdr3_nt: TGCGCCAGCAGCCTCGCTAGCGGAGGATACAATGAGCAGTTCTTC
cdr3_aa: CASSLASGGYNEQFF

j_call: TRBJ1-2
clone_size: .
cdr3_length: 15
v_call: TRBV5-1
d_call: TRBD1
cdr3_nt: TGCGCCAGCAGCGCAGACAGGGTAGGAGACTATGGCTACACCTTC
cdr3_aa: CASSADRVGDYGYTF

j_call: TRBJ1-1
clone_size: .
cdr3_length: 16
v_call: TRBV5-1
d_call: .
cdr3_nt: TGCGCCAGCAGCTTGGATGGGCAGGGCAAGGTCACTGAAGCTTTCTTT
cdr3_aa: CASSLDGQGKVTEAFF

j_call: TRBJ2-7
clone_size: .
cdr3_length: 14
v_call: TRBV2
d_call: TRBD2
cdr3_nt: TGTGCCAGCAGGATAATAGCGGGATCCTACGAGCAGTACTTC
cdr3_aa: CASRIIAGSYEQYF

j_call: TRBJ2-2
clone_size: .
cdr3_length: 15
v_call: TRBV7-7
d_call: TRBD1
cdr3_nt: TGTGCCAGCAGCCCCACAGGGGACCACACCGGGGAGCTGTTTTTT
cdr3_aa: CASSPTGDHTGELFF

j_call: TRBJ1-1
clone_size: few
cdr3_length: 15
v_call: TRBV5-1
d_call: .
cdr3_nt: TGCGCCAGCAGCTTGGGGGCAGGACAAGCCACTGAAGCTTTCTTT
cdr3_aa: CASSLGAGQATEAFF

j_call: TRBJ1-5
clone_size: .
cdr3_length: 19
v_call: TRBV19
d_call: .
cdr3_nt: TGTGCCAGTAGTCCCCCGAGAATTGGCCTTACGGGAAGCAATCAGCCCCAGCATTTT
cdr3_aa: CASSPPRIGLTGSNQPQHF

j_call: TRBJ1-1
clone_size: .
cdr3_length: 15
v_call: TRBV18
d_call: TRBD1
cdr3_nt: TGTGCCAGCTCACCCTCCTTGACAGGGATCGCGGAAGCTTTCTTT
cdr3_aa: CASSPSLTGIAEAFF

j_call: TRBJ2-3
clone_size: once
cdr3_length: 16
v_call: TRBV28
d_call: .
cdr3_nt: TGTGCCAGTGGGTTGTCCGGGCACCACCTCACAGATACGCAGTATTTT
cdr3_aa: CASGLSGHHLTDTQYF

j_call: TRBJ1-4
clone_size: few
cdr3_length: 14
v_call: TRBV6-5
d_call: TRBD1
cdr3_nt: TGTGCCAGCAGTCCACAGGGGGCTTTGCGGAAACTGTTTTTT
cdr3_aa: CASSPQGALRKLFF

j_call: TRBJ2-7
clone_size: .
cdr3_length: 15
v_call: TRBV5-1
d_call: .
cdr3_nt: TGCGCCAGCAGTCGGAGGGACGCGTCGTCCTACGAGCAGTACTTC
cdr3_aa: CASSRRDASSYEQYF

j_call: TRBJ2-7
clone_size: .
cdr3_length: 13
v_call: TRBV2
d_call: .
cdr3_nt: TGTGCCAGCAGTGAATTTGGCCAGGGTAAGCAGTACTTC
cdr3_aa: CASSEFGQGKQYF

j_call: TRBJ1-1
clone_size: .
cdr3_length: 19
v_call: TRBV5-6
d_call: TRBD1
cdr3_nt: TGTGCCAGCAGCTTGTTGATCGAGACAGGGAGGCGTCGTCTCACTGAAGCTTTCTTT
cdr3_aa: CASSLLIETGRRRLTEAFF

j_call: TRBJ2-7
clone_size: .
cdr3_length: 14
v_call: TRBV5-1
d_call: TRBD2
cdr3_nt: TGCGCCAGCAGCTTTAGCGGGAGTAGCTACGAGCAGTACTTC
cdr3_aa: CASSFSGSSYEQYF

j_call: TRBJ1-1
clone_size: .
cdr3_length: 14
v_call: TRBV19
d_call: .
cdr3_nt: TGTGCCAGTAGAGAAGCAGGGGTTTACACTGAAGCTTTCTTT
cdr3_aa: CASREAGVYTEAFF

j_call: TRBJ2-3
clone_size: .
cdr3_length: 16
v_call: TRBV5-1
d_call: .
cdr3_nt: TGCGCCAGCAGCTTCGATGGCCAGGGCTACATAGATACGCAGTATTTT
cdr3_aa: CASSFDGQGYIDTQYF

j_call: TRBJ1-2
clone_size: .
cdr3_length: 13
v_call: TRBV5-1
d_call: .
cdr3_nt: TGCGCCAGCAGCTCCAACAGGAACTCGGGCTACACCTTC
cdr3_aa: CASSSNRNSGYTF

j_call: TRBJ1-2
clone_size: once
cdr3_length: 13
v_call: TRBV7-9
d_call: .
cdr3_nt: TGTGCCAGCAAGGGGGACCTGCTTTATGGCTACACCTTC
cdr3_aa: CASKGDLLYGYTF